Below are 14 T cell receptor beta chains sequenced from a single sample in a study of breast tumors, draining lymph nodes, adjacent tissues. TCRdb analysed the multiplex PCR reads with MiXCR anew, one entry per CDR3 protein. The sample lists around 250,000 distinct CDR3 sequences, under 35% occurring once. The lymph nodes were axillary draining lymph nodes from breast cancer patients. The sample consisted of axillary lymph node tissue. The receptors shown here come from a female donor with breast cancer. Some clones in this sample may be carry-over from other donors' samples.

To note about this clonotype: At one end, the junction sequence differs from germline, possibly due to a read error. The chain links TRBV2 to TRBJ1-6, with a weak D call TRBD1 (6 bases). CDR1 SNHLY and CDR2 FYNNEI come from the germline V gene. The CDR3 has 15 amino acids. CDR3: CAGSVQGGINSPLHF. As DNA, the CDR3 is TGTGCCGGCAGCGTACAGGGAGGGATTAATTCCCCCCTCCACTTT.

This clonotype was detected ten times or more. V is TRBV2 and J is TRBJ2-7; 10 bases are shared with TRBD2. This CDR3 comprises 14 residues. Germline CDR1 and CDR2: SNHLY and FYNNEI. V lost 7 bases, J lost 9 bases, and 12 bases stayed unmatched. CDR3 sequence (DNA): TGTGCCAGCAAGGGGGTGACTAGCGGGCTGGGGCAGTACTTC. This encodes CASKGVTSGLGQYF.

This clonotype was seen many times. This sequence joins TRBV30 and TRBJ2-7; weak D call: TRBD2 (5 bases). The CDR3 runs 14 residues. Trimming removed 3 bases at V and 5 bases at J, with 17 bases between. From germline, CDR1 is GTSNPN and CDR2 SVGIG (reference sequence). The CDR3 region is CAWRRGRASDEQYF. The CDR3 DNA is TGTGCCTGGAGACGGGGTCGGGCGTCGGACGAGCAGTACTTC.

This chain uses TRBV6-6 with TRBJ1-5, with 7 bases that match TRBD1. Germline assignment: CDR1 MNHNY and CDR2 SVGAGI (reference sequence). There are 15 residues in the CDR3. Trimming took 8 bases from V and 2 from J; bases not matched to a gene: 9. Here the CDR3 DNA reads TGTGCCAGCCTCCCTCAGGGGGGACGCAATCAGCCCCAGCATTTT. Translating it yields CASLPQGGRNQPQHF.

With respect to this clonotype: A read error may explain this, as a much larger clone is one base away. This chain connects TRBV9 to TRBJ2-5, with 14 bases that match TRBD2. V shed 0 bases and J 7 bases; nucleotides not matched to a gene: 14. From germline, CDR1 is SGDLS and CDR2 YYNGEE. The CDR3 has 19 amino acids. CDR3 amino acids: CASSVAGVGLAGAPVTQYF. The DNA for the CDR3 is TGTGCCAGCAGCGTAGCTGGTGTGGGACTAGCGGGGGCGCCGGTGACCCAGTACTTC.

Comments on this clonotype: A much larger clonotype is one base distant, so this may be a read error. This chain connects TRBV19 to TRBJ1-4; a weak D match, TRBD1 (6 bases). The CDR3 loop spans 15 amino acids. Germline V lookup: CDR1 LNHDA, CDR2 SQIVND (reference sequence). The CDR3 region is CASSGYRAGNEKLLF. The CDR3 region has the DNA TGTGCCAGTAGTGGTTACAGGGCAGGGAATGAAAAACTGCTTTTT.

Comment on this clonotype: The junction differs from germline at one of its ends, possibly a read error. The chain links TRBV6-5 to TRBJ2-2; the match to TRBD2 covers 9 bases. The CDR3 covers 17 residues. Germline V gene sequence: CDR1 MNHEY, CDR2 SVGAGI. CDR3 amino acids: CASSHSGRGGATGELFF. In DNA form, the CDR3 reads TGTGCCAGCAGTCACTCCGGGCGCGGGGGGGCCACCGGGGAGCTGTTTTTT.

This sequence joins TRBV3-1 and TRBJ1-2; D remains ambiguous. Trimming left V 2 bases short and J 5 bases short, with 6 bases between. Germline lookup yields CDR1 LGHDT and CDR2 YNNKEL (reference sequence). The length of the CDR3 is 12 residues. CDR3 residues: CASSQRVYGYTF. The DNA of the CDR3 is TGTGCCAGCAGCCAACGGGTGTATGGCTACACCTTC.

Regarding this clonotype: A much larger clone differs by one base, so this may be a read error. The chain combines TRBV19 with TRBJ2-3; D tentatively reads TRBD1 or TRBD2 (5 bases each). Trimming removed 6 bases from V and 0 bases from J, with 13 bases in between. The CDR3 loop spans 15 amino acids. The germline V gene has CDR1 LNHDA and CDR2 SQIVND (reference sequence). The CDR3 nucleotides are TGTGCCAGTAGCCCCTGGGGGTCTAGCACAGATACGCAGTATTTT. Translation gives CASSPWGSSTDTQYF.

This chain joins TRBV15 and TRBJ2-1; 7 bases agree with TRBD1. The CDR3 contains 19 residues. CDR1 LNHNV and CDR2 YYDKDF come from the germline V gene (reference sequence). Losses at the gene ends were 2 bases for V and 10 bases for J; bases not matched to a gene: 23. CDR3 in DNA: TGTGCCACCAGCAGAAAGGGGGCTCTCGGTGCGGGCTCCGACAGAGAGCAGTTCTTC. Amino acid sequence: CATSRKGALGAGSDREQFF.

This clonotype was found a few times. The chain uses TRBV28 and TRBJ2-7; D is possibly TRBD2 (6 bases). Germline-derived CDR1 and CDR2 are MDHEN and SYDVKM. V gave up 6 bases and J gave up 6 bases, with 24 bases separating them. The CDR3 is 16 residues long. Written as DNA, the CDR3 is TGTGCCAGCAGCTCCAGTGGTACTCCGCCCGGGGGCGAGCAGTACTTC. As protein: CASSSSGTPPGGEQYF.

This clonotype showed up many times. The chain uses TRBV7-9 and TRBJ1-4; 9 bases map to TRBD1. The CDR3 contains 16 residues. Germline V gives CDR1 SEHNR, CDR2 FQNEAQ (reference sequence). V was pared by 5 bases and J by 8 bases, with 12 bases of the junction left unmatched. CDR3 protein: CASSLGSGQGNEKLFF. In DNA form, the CDR3 reads TGTGCCAGCAGCCTTGGCTCGGGACAGGGTAACGAAAAACTGTTTTTT.

V usage is TRBV20-1 and J usage is TRBJ2-3, with 12 nucleotides matching TRBD2. CDR1 is DFQATT and CDR2 is SNEGSKA in the germline V gene (reference sequence). V lost 5 bases and J lost 3; bases outside the gene matches: 3. The CDR3 length is 14 residues. CDR3 bases: TGCAGTGCTCCCGGACTAGCGGGGACAGATACGCAGTATTTT. As protein: CSAPGLAGTDTQYF.

This chain joins TRBV20-1 and TRBJ1-3; D is uncertain. Per germline, CDR1 DFQATT and CDR2 SNEGSKA (reference sequence). The CDR3 is 10 residues long. V shed 2 bases and J shed 7 bases, with 3 bases lying between them. The CDR3 reads CSARTNTIYF. Here the CDR3 DNA reads TGCAGTGCTAGAACGAACACCATATATTTT.